The 26 T cell receptor beta chains below come from one sample, sequenced in a study of blood T cells in healthy people across ages. The authors ran a second PCR of 7 to 11 cycles using a sample-barcoded 5' primer and a J-beta primer mix. TCRdb independently ran MiXCR on the 5' RACE reads; one entry per CDR3 protein. The table lists around 1,700,000 distinct CDR3 sequences, 28% of them singletons. Material for sequencing was blood. Every receptor here comes from a woman younger than 45 in good health.

This clonotype appeared a few times. V gene TRBV21-1 combines with J gene TRBJ2-7; TRBD2 is taken as the D call from the table, unchecked against the DNA. TRBV21-1 is noted as a pseudogene. The CDR3 is made up of 18 amino acids. The CDR3 loop reads CATLLSGTSGRRRYEQYF. DNA of the CDR3: TGTGCCACCTTGTTGTCCGGGACTAGCGGGAGACGGAGATACGAGCAGTACTTC.

CDR3: CASSLSSYTGELFF. DNA of the CDR3: TGTGCCAGCAGTTTGAGCTCCTACACCGGGGAGCTGTTTTTT. The chain has TRBV12-3 or TRBV12-4 and TRBJ2-2; D is unclear. Trimming shortened V by 3 bases and J by 3 bases, and 8 bases separated the two germline ends. The CDR3 contains 14 residues.

This clonotype has only a few counts. The chain carries TRBV6-2 or TRBV6-3 and TRBJ2-5; D unclear. Deletions cut 6 bases from V and 11 bases from J, with 13 bases between. The CDR3 spans 11 residues. Per germline, CDR1 MNHEY and CDR2 SVGEGT. The DNA of the CDR3 is TGTGCCAGCAGGACCTCAGGAGAGCAGTACTTC. Translation gives CASRTSGEQYF.

The rearrangement links TRBV5-6 to TRBJ2-5; tentatively, D is TRBD2 (7 bases). Germline CDR1 and CDR2: SGHDT and YYEEEE. The CDR3 contains 14 residues. The V end lost 3 bases, the J end lost 11 bases, and 20 bases lay between the germline ends. As DNA, the CDR3 is TGTGCCAGCAGCTGGGGGGGCACTAGCGATGAGCAGTACTTC. Residues: CASSWGGTSDEQYF.

This clonotype has a handful of counts. The genes are TRBV7-3 and TRBJ2-5; possibly TRBD2 for D (7 bases). V was trimmed by 5 bases and J by 1 base, leaving 14 bases between them. Germline V lookup: CDR1 SGHTA, CDR2 FQGTGA. The length of the CDR3 is 15 residues. CDR3 DNA: TGTGCCAGCAGCCCGGGGAGGGGGTTCCAAGAGACCCAGTACTTC. Translation: CASSPGRGFQETQYF.

This chain connects TRBV2 to TRBJ2-1, with 7 bases that match TRBD2. The CDR3 spans 15 residues. Germline CDR1 SNHLY, CDR2 FYNNEI. V lost 3 bases to trimming and J lost 7 bases; unmatched junction nucleotides: 9. The CDR3 nucleotides are TGTGCCAGCAGTGAGGGGAGGGGCCCAGGGAATGAGCAGTTCTTC. This codes for CASSEGRGPGNEQFF.

This rearrangement joins TRBV28 to TRBJ1-2; D is perhaps TRBD1 (6 bases). V was cut by 5 bases and J by 1 base, with 11 bases left in between. The CDR3 covers 14 residues. Germline CDR1 reads MDHEN; CDR2 reads SYDVKM. The CDR3 loop reads CASSTGTFNYGYTF. The DNA for the CDR3 is TGTGCCAGCAGTACCGGGACATTTAACTATGGCTACACCTTC.

Ten or more counts support this clonotype. The rearrangement joins TRBV7-2 to TRBJ1-2; 8 bases are shared with TRBD1. After removal of 5 bases from V and 4 bases from J, the junction contained 3 bases not matched to a gene. CDR1 SGHTA and CDR2 FQGNSA come from the germline V gene. This CDR3 has 13 amino acids. The CDR3: CASSVGQGYGYTF. As DNA, the CDR3 is TGTGCCAGCAGCGTTGGACAGGGCTATGGCTACACCTTC.

The rearrangement links TRBV30 to TRBJ2-1; 8 nucleotides match TRBD2. Germline loops: CDR1 GTSNPN, CDR2 SVGIG (reference sequence). There are 20 residues in the CDR3. V dropped 5 bases and J dropped 0; count of bases not matched to a gene: 21. In nucleotides, the CDR3 is TGTGCCTGGGGAGATACTCGGCAGCGGGAGCCTCAACGCTCCTACAATGAGCAGTTCTTC. It translates to CAWGDTRQREPQRSYNEQFF.

The chain has TRBV20-1 and TRBJ1-2; unclear D gene. The CDR3 covers 12 residues. Trimming removed 0 bases from V and 7 bases from J, with 9 bases in between. The germline gives CDR1 DFQATT, CDR2 SNEGSKA (reference sequence). DNA for the CDR3: TGCAGTGCTAGAGACATCCCCTCTGGCTACACCTTC. Its translation is CSARDIPSGYTF.

This chain uses TRBV25-1 with TRBJ2-7; D is possibly TRBD1 (6 bases). The CDR3 consists of 14 residues. V shed 5 bases and J shed 4 bases, with 15 bases lying between them. The V gene's germline CDR1 is MGHDK and CDR2 SYGVNS. The CDR3: CASSKGVRGYEQYF. In DNA, the CDR3 is TGTGCCAGCAGTAAGGGGGTCCGGGGTTACGAGCAGTACTTC.

This chain connects TRBV7-9 to TRBJ1-1, with a possible D match to TRBD1 (5 bases). Trimming shortened V by 4 bases and J by 4 bases, and 10 bases separated the two germline ends. The CDR3 extends over 13 amino acids. Germline V gives CDR1 SEHNR, CDR2 FQNEAQ (reference sequence). The CDR3 loop reads CASSSSRGTEAFF. Written as DNA, the CDR3 is TGTGCCAGCAGCTCATCGAGGGGCACTGAAGCTTTCTTT.

This chain joins TRBV7-3 and TRBJ2-1, with 9 bases that match TRBD2. The junction had 8 bases not matched to a gene; V was cut back by 2 bases and J by 6 bases. The CDR3 has 16 residues. Germline CDR1 and CDR2: SGHTA and FQGTGA. The CDR3 loop reads CASSLGGGGAGNEQFF. Written as DNA, the CDR3 is TGTGCCAGCAGCTTAGGGGGCGGGGGGGCCGGCAATGAGCAGTTCTTC.

This clonotype has more than one count but fewer than ten. The V gene is TRBV20-1, the J gene TRBJ1-5; D gene uncertain. Trimming cost V 0 bases and J 4 bases, with 4 bases left between them. The CDR3 length is 12 residues. Germline CDR1 DFQATT, CDR2 SNEGSKA (reference sequence). CDR3 region: CSARDPNQPQHF. The CDR3 DNA is TGCAGTGCTAGAGACCCTAATCAGCCCCAGCATTTT.

This chain uses TRBV5-1 with TRBJ1-1; the D is unclear. V was cut by 5 bases and J by 2 bases, with 10 bases left in between. Germline CDR1 SGHRS, CDR2 YFSETQ. This CDR3 region has 13 residues. CDR3 DNA: TGCGCCAGCAGTCCGGGCAAAAACACTGAAGCTTTCTTT. Its translation is CASSPGKNTEAFF.

In this sample, this clonotype turned up a few times. The chain joins TRBV2 to TRBJ1-2; a weak D match, TRBD1 (5 bases). V lost 4 bases and J lost 4, with 16 bases in between. From germline, CDR1 is SNHLY and CDR2 FYNNEI. This CDR3 has 15 amino acids. In DNA, the CDR3 is TGTGCCAGCAGTGCCGGGACCCCCGGAGGCTATGGCTACACCTTC. This encodes CASSAGTPGGYGYTF.

As concerns this clonotype: A read error may be the cause here, since a much bigger clone is one base away. This chain links TRBV15 with TRBJ1-1; D is unclear. Germline V CDR1 and CDR2: LNHNV, YYDKDF (reference sequence). The ends were cut back, 6 bases at V and 4 bases at J, with 15 bases in the middle. The CDR3 extends over 14 amino acids. The CDR3 DNA reads as TGTGCCACCAGTCCCTACGGGCTCTGCACTGAAGCTTTCTTT. As protein: CATSPYGLCTEAFF.

This clonotype was detected a few times. V gene TRBV24-1 combines with J gene TRBJ2-1, with 11 positions matching TRBD2. The trim removed 4 bases at V and 6 bases at J, leaving 10 bases unmatched. Germline assignment: CDR1 KGHDR and CDR2 SFDVKD. CDR3 length equals 17 residues. CDR3 coding DNA: TGTGCCACCAGTGACCCACACGGGACTAGCGGAACCAATGAGCAGTTCTTC. This encodes CATSDPHGTSGTNEQFF.

This clonotype appeared a few times. V is TRBV7-9 and J is TRBJ1-2; D not resolved. V lost 0 bases and J lost 8, with 13 bases in between. The CDR3 consists of 14 residues. The germline V gene has CDR1 SEHNR and CDR2 FQNEAQ (reference sequence). CDR3 in amino acids: CASSLADRGKGYTF. The CDR3 region has the DNA TGTGCCAGCAGCTTAGCCGATAGAGGGAAGGGCTACACCTTC.

The chain is built from TRBV7-9 and TRBJ1-1; no clear D. The ends were cut back, 5 bases at V and 4 bases at J, with 14 bases in the middle. CDR1 and CDR2 from the germline V gene are SEHNR and FQNEAQ (reference sequence). CDR3 length equals 14 residues. The CDR3 sequence: CASSTRTVRTEAFF. CDR3 coding DNA: TGTGCCAGCAGCACCCGGACTGTCCGCACTGAAGCTTTCTTT.

This clonotype occurred many times. One base away lies a much larger clone, so this may be a sequencing read error. This chain uses TRBV7-2 with TRBJ2-1; possibly TRBD1 or TRBD2 for D (5 bases each). This CDR3 spans 15 amino acids. Looked up from germline, CDR1 is SGHTA and CDR2 is FQGNSA. The CDR3 DNA sequence: TGTGCCAGCAACTTAGCAGGGACCGACTACAATGAGCAGTTCTTC. Its translation is CASNLAGTDYNEQFF. The full variable domain, completed using reference TRBV7-2 and TRBJ2-1, is GAGVSQSPSNKVTEKGKDVELRCDPISGHTALYWYRQSLGQGLEFLIYFQGNSAPDKSGLPSDRFSAERTGGSVSTLTIQRTQQEDSAVYLCASNLAGTDYNEQFFGPGTRLTVL.

This clonotype was observed a few times. A much larger clone differs from this one at a single base, so this may be a read error. The rearrangement links TRBV29-1 to TRBJ2-1, with 10 nucleotides matching TRBD1. The CDR3 sequence is 15 residues long. J gave up 10 bases and V 1 base, and 10 bases lay outside the gene matches. Germline loops: CDR1 SQVTM, CDR2 ANQGSEA. Written as DNA, the CDR3 is TGCAGCGTTGAAGGGAGGGACAGGGGACTCTACGAGCAGTTCTTC. It is translated as CSVEGRDRGLYEQFF.

The table lists this clonotype with a few counts. CDR3 sequence (DNA): TGCAGTGTCCTAGCGCCGGAGGCCAACGAGCAGTACTTC. This translates into CSVLAPEANEQYF. The V gene is TRBV20-1, the J gene TRBJ2-7, with a possible D match to TRBD2 (6 bases). The V and J ends lost 7 bases and 5 bases respectively, with 18 bases between them. CDR1 and CDR2 (germline): DFQATT, SNEGSKA (reference sequence). This CDR3 region has 13 residues.

This clonotype was seen more than once but under ten times. The rearrangement uses TRBV7-3 and TRBJ2-6; D remains unclear. The germline V gene has CDR1 SGHTA and CDR2 FQGTGA. The CDR3 contains 16 residues. V was cut by 8 bases and J by 0 bases, with 14 bases left in between. DNA for the CDR3: TGTGCCAGCGCGCTACGAATAAGCTCTGGGGCCAACGTCCTGACTTTC. Its protein product is CASALRISSGANVLTF.

To note about this clonotype: Germline is not matched at one junction end, which may reflect a read error. V and J are TRBV7-8 and TRBJ2-1, with D possibly being TRBD1 or TRBD2 (6 bases each). The CDR3 is 17 amino acids. Per germline, CDR1 SGHVS and CDR2 FQNEAQ. Here the CDR3 DNA reads TGTGCCAGCATCTTAGGGGGGACCTCTAGCTCCTACAATGAGCAGTTCTTC. It specifies CASILGGTSSSYNEQFF.

This clonotype occurred a few times. The chain carries TRBV28 and TRBJ2-1, with TRBD2 as a possible D gene (5 bases). V lost 5 bases to trimming and J lost 9 bases, with 11 bases between them. Germline CDR1 reads MDHEN; CDR2 reads SYDVKM. The CDR3 extends over 12 amino acids. CDR3 residues: CASSAMGSEQFF. The CDR3 DNA is TGTGCCAGCAGTGCCATGGGGAGTGAGCAGTTCTTC.